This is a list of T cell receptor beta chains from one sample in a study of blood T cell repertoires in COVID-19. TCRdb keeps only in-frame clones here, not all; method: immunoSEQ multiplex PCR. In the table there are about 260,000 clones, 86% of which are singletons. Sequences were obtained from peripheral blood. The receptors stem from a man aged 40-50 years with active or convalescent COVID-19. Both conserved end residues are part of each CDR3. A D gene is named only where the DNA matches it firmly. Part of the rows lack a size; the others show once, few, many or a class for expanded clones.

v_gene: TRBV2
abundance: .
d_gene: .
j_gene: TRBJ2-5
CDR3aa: CASSPAGSYETQYF
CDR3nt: TGTGCCAGCAGTCCTGCGGGGTCGTACGAGACCCAGTACTTC

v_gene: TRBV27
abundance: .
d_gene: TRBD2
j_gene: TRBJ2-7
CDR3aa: CASSPSGRAPNEQYF
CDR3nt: TGTGCCAGCAGTCCTAGCGGGAGGGCTCCCAACGAGCAGTACTTC

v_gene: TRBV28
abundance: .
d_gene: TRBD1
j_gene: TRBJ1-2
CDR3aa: CASSLRGQGASGYTF
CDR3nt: TGTGCCAGCAGTTTACGGGGACAGGGGGCTTCTGGCTACACCTTC

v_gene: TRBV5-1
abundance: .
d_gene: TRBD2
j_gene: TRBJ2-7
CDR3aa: CASSLVFSGTAYEQYF
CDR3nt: TGCGCCAGCAGCTTGGTTTTTAGCGGGACTGCATACGAGCAGTACTTC

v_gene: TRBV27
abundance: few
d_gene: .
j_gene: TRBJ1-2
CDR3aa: CASSLRLGDYGYTF
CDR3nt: TGTGCCAGCAGTTTAAGACTAGGGGACTATGGCTACACCTTC

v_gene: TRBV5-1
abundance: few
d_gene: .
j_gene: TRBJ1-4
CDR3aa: CASSLGLATNEKLFF
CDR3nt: TGCGCCAGCAGCTTGGGGCTTGCAACTAATGAAAAACTGTTTTTT

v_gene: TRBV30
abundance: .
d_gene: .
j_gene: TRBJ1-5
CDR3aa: CAWSKLGQNQPQHF
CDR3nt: TGTGCCTGGAGCAAACTGGGCCAGAATCAGCCCCAGCATTTT

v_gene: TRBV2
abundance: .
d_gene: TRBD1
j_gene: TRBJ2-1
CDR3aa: CASNRGRLASGRSYNEQFF
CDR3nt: TGTGCCAGCAACAGGGGGCGGCTAGCGAGCGGTCGCTCCTACAATGAGCAGTTCTTC

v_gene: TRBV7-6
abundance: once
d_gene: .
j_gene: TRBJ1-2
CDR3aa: CASSLSFEGPYGYTF
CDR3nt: TGTGCCAGCAGCTTAAGCTTTGAGGGTCCCTATGGCTACACCTTC

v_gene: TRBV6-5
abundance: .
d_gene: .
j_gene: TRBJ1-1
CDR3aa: CASSLGGPNTEAFF
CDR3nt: TGTGCCAGCAGCCTGGGGGGACCGAACACTGAAGCTTTCTTT

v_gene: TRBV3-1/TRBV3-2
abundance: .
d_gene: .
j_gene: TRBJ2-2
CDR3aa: CASSQRGSPTGELFF
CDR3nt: TGTGCCAGCAGCCAAAGAGGGAGTCCCACCGGGGAGCTGTTTTTT

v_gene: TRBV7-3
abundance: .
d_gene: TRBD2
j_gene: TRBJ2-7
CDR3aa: CASSLTSTSGSYEQYF
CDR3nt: TGTGCCAGCAGCTTAACGTCTACTAGCGGGTCCTACGAGCAGTACTTC

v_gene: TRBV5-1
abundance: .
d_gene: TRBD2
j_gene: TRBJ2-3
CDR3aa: CASYFERGDTSDTQYF
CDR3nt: TGCGCCAGCTATTTTGAGCGGGGCGACACATCGGATACGCAGTATTTT

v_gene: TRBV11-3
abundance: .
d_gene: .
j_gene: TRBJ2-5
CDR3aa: CASSEVLRRARQETQYF
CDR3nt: TGTGCCAGCAGCGAAGTCTTAAGGAGGGCCAGGCAAGAGACCCAGTACTTC

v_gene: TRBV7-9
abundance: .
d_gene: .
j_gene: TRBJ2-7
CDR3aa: CASSLVSFGGSYEQYF
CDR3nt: TGTGCCAGCAGCTTAGTTTCGTTCGGGGGCTCCTACGAGCAGTACTTC

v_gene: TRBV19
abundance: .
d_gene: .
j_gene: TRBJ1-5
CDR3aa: CASSIRGSSNQPQHF
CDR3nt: TGTGCCAGTAGTATCCGGGGGAGTAGCAATCAGCCCCAGCATTTT

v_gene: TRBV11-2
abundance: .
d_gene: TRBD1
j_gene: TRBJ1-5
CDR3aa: CASSATGGGHQPQHF
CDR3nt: TGTGCCAGCAGCGCGACAGGGGGCGGGCATCAGCCCCAGCATTTT

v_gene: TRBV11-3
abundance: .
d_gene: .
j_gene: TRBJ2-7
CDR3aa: CASSLGNTYEQYF
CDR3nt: TGTGCCAGCAGCCTCGGGAACACCTACGAGCAGTACTTC

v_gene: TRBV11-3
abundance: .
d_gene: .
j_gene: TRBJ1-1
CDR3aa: CASSAAGTEAFF
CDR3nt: TGTGCCAGCAGCGCCGCGGGCACTGAAGCTTTCTTT

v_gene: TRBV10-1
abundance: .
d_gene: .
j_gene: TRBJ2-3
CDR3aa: CASSSGTPTDTQYF
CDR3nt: TGCGCCAGCAGTTCCGGGACTCCGACAGATACGCAGTATTTT

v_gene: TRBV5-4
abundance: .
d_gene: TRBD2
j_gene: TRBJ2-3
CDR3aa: CASSYGPSGSNTDTQYF
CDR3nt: TGTGCCAGCAGCTATGGCCCTAGCGGGAGTAACACAGATACGCAGTATTTT

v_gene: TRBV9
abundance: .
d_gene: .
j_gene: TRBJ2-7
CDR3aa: CASSVDGKGGEQYF
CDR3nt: TGTGCCAGCAGCGTAGACGGGAAGGGAGGCGAGCAGTACTTC

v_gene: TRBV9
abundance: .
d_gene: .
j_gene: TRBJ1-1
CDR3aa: CASSASGNTEAFF
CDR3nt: TGTGCCAGCAGCGCGAGCGGAAACACTGAAGCTTTCTTT

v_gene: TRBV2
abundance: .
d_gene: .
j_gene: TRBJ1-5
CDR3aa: CASSEVGANQPQHF
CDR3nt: TGTGCCAGCAGTGAAGTGGGGGCGAATCAGCCCCAGCATTTT

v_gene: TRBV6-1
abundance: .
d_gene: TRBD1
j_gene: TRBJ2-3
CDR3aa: CASSEALGQGVADTQYF
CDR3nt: TGTGCCAGCAGTGAAGCCCTGGGACAGGGGGTGGCAGATACGCAGTATTTT

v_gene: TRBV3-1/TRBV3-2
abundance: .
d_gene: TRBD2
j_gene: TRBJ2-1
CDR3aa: CASSQESLAGSNEQFF
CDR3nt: TGTGCCAGCAGCCAAGAATCACTAGCGGGATCGAATGAGCAGTTCTTC

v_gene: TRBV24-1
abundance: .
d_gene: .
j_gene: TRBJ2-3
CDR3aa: CATSDSSGYTDTQYF
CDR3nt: TGTGCCACCAGTGATTCATCAGGGTACACAGATACGCAGTATTTT

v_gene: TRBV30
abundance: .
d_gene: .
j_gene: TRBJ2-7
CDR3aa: CASTGTLEYEQYF
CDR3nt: TGTGCCTCTACCGGGACATTGGAATACGAGCAGTACTTC

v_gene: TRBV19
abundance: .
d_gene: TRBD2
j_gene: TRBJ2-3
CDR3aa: CASTPGLAGADTQYF
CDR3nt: TGTGCCAGTACCCCGGGACTAGCGGGAGCAGATACGCAGTATTTT

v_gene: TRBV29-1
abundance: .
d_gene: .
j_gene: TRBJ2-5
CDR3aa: CSVEDLETQYF
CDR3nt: TGCAGCGTTGAAGACTTGGAGACCCAGTACTTC

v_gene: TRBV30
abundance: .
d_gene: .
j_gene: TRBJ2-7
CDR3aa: CAWMSGWNEQYF
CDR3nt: TGTGCCTGGATGTCAGGGTGGAACGAGCAGTACTTC

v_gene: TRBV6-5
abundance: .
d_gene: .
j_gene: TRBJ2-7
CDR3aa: CASRAYRDNEQYF
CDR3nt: TGTGCCAGCAGGGCTTACAGGGATAACGAGCAGTACTTC

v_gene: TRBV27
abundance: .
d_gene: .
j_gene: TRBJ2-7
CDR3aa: CASSFVYQGSYEQYF
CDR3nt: TGTGCCAGCAGTTTTGTCTATCAGGGGTCCTACGAGCAGTACTTC

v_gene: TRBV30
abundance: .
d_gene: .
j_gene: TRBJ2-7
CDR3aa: CAWGRGTDEQYF
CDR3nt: TGTGCCTGGGGTCGGGGAACCGACGAGCAGTACTTC

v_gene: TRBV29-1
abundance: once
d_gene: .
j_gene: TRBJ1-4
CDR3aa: CSVGTASSGNEKLFF
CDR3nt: TGCAGCGTTGGGACAGCTTCGTCGGGTAATGAAAAACTGTTTTTT

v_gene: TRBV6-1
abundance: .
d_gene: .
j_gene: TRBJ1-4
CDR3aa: CASSEAGAIDEKLFF
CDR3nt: TGTGCCAGCAGTGAAGCAGGGGCGATTGATGAAAAACTGTTTTTT

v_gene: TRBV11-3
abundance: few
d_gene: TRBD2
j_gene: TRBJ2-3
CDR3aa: CASSVGLAGTPDTQYF
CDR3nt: TGTGCCAGCAGCGTCGGACTAGCGGGAACCCCAGATACGCAGTATTTT

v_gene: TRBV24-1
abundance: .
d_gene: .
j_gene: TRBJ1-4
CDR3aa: CATSGADRSSNEKLFF
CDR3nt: TGTGCCACCAGTGGGGCCGACAGGTCTTCTAATGAAAAACTGTTTTTT

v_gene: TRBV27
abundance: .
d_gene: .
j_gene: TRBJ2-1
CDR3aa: CASSARGVYNEQFF
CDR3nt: TGTGCCAGCAGTGCCCGCGGGGTCTACAATGAGCAGTTCTTC

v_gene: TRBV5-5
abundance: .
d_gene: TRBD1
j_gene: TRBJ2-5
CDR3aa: CASSYAQGAQRETQYF
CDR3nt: TGTGCCAGCAGCTACGCACAGGGGGCGCAAAGAGAGACCCAGTACTTC

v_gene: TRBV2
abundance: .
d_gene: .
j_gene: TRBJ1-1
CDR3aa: CASSEGQASTEAFF
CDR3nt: TGTGCCAGCAGTGAAGGACAGGCATCGACTGAAGCTTTCTTT

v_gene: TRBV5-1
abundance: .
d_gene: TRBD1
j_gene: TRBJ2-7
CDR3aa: CASSLAGTDLYEQYF
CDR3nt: TGCGCCAGCAGCTTGGCTGGGACAGACCTTTACGAGCAGTACTTC

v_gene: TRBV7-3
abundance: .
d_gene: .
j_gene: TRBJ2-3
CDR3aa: CASSLTPRGDTQYF
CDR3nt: TGTGCCAGCAGCTTAACTCCCCGGGGGGATACGCAGTATTTT

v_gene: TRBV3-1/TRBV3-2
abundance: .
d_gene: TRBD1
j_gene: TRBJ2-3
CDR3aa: CASSPLQGVSDTQYF
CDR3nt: TGTGCCAGCAGCCCCCTGCAGGGGGTATCAGATACGCAGTATTTT

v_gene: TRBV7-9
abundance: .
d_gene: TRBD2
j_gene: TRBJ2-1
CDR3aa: CASSPRTSRTYNEQFF
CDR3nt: TGTGCCAGCAGCCCTAGGACTAGCAGAACCTACAATGAGCAGTTCTTC

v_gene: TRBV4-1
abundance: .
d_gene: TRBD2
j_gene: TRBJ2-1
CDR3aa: CASSQGGTSGSDEQFF
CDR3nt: TGCGCCAGCAGCCAAGGGGGGACTAGCGGGAGTGATGAGCAGTTCTTC

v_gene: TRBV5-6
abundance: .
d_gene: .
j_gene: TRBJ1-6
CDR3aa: CASSLAGHLHF
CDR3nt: TGTGCCAGCAGCTTGGCCGGACACCTCCACTTT

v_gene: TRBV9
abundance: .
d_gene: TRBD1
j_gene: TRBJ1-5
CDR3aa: CASSVEGQGDQPQHF
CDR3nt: TGTGCCAGCAGCGTTGAAGGACAGGGGGATCAGCCCCAGCATTTT

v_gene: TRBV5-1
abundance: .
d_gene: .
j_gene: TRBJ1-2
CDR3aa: CASSIGGVYGYTF
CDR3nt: TGCGCCAGCAGCATAGGGGGGGTGTATGGCTACACCTTC

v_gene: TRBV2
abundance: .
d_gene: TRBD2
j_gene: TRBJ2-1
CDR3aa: CASSLGLNEQFF
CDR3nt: TGTGCCAGCAGTCTGGGACTAAATGAGCAGTTCTTC

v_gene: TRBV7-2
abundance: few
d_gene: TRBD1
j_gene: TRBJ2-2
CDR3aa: CASSEASRGRVGELFF
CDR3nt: TGTGCCAGCAGTGAGGCGTCCAGGGGGCGCGTCGGGGAGCTGTTTTTT

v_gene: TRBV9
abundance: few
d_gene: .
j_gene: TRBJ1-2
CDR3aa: CASSGHREGGYTF
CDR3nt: TGTGCCAGCAGCGGACACAGGGAAGGCGGCTACACCTTC

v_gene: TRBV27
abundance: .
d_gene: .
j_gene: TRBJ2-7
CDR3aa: CASSLWATAYEQYF
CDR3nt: TGTGCCAGCAGTCTATGGGCGACCGCCTACGAGCAGTACTTC

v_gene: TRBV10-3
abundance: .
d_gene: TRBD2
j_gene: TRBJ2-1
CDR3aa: CAISAGGTNNEQFF
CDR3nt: TGTGCCATCAGTGCGGGGGGGACAAACAATGAGCAGTTCTTC

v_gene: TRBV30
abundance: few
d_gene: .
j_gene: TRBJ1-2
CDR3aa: CAWSRDRTRRGYTF
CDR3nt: TGTGCCTGGAGTAGAGACAGGACAAGAAGGGGCTACACCTTC